Many counts were recorded for the clone carrying this T cell receptor beta chain. The antigen remains undetermined. Unique molecular identifier tags were affixed to discrete cDNA molecules. Each CDR3 protein gets one entry after TCRdb re-called the 5' RACE reads with MiXCR. The sample lists tens of thousands of distinct CDR3 sequences, more than 8.5% seen once, with around 15% in the top ten. The data belong to a study of early T cells in non-severe SARS-CoV-2 infection. Study at large: The chains were unpaired, and the sequenced material was bulk RNA from unsorted whole blood.

General study points: Matching with VDJdb favored anti-spike CD8 responses (missing private and CD4 specificities).

The trim removed 4 bases at V and 7 bases at J, leaving 15 bases unmatched. The CDR3 has 17 amino acids. Germline CDR1 reads SGHRS; CDR2 reads YFSETQ. The sequenced sample was whole blood, obtained at baseline. This rearrangement joins TRBV5-1 to TRBJ2-1; the match to TRBD2 covers 9 bases. The origin of this receptor is an adult who was a healthcare worker with PCR-confirmed SARS-CoV-2 infection or an uninfected control (not recorded which). This CDR3 reads CASSIKTGTSLGNEQFF. The CDR3 DNA is TGCGCCAGCAGCATAAAAACCGGGACTAGCTTGGGTAATGAGCAGTTCTTC. Drawing the rest from reference TRBV5-1 and TRBJ2-1, the complete variable domain is KAGVTQTPRYLIKTRGQQVTLSCSPISGHRSVSWYQQTPGQGLQFLFEYFSETQRNKGNFPGRFSGRQFSNSRSEMNVSTLELGDSALYLCASSIKTGTSLGNEQFFGPGTRLTVL.